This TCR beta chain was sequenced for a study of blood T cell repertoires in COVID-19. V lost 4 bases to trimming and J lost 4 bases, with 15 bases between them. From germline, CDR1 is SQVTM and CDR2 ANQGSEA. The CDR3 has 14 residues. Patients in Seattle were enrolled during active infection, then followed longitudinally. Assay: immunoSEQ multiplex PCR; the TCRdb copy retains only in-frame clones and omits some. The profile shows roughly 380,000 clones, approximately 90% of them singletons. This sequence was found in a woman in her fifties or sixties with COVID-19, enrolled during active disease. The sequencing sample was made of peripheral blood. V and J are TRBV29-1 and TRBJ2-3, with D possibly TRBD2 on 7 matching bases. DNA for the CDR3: TGCAGCGTTGTTATTAGGGGGGGCGCAGATACGCAGTATTTT. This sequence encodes CSVVIRGGADTQYF.